This T cell receptor beta chain was found in a study of blood T cells in healthy people across ages. Study results and limitations: Unsorted PBMCs prevented conclusive naive versus antigen-experienced comparison.

Together with a sample-barcoded 5' primer, a J-beta primer mix was included in a second PCR lasting about 7 to 12 cycles. TCRdb called the 5' RACE reads again in MiXCR, with one record for every CDR3 protein. The sample records 500,000 to 600,000 distinct CDR3 sequences, 25% to 30% being singletons. Staff drew ten milliliters of peripheral blood from each donor. V was clipped by 4 bases and J by 7 bases, with 16 bases between them. The CDR3 spans 13 residues. CDR1 and CDR2 (germline): DFQATT, SNEGSKA (reference sequence). This clonotype appeared many times. What it binds is not known. This TCR came from an older woman in good health. Material for sequencing was blood. V and J are TRBV20-1 and TRBJ1-1; D is perhaps TRBD1 (5 bases). CDR3 loop: CSATPGPGYEAFF. CDR3 nucleotides: TGCAGTGCTACACCGGGACCCGGATATGAAGCTTTCTTT.